The clone carrying this T cell receptor (beta chain) appeared a single time. The sample originates from a study of blood T cell repertoires in COVID-19. Study details: Samples of COVID-19 (acute and convalescent) were obtained from the United States, Italy and Spain. From T cells, B-cell-depleted T cells, or PBMCs came the material, which was cDNA or gDNA.

Per the authors' pipeline: From reference gene primer amplification, estimates of nucleated cell counts were derived. Measured with immunoSEQ multiplex PCR; TCRdb has only the in-frame clones, and not every one. V and J calls and clone size are given by that table; D and trimming were obtained from the DNA. Among approximately 97,000 clones listed, 90% were seen once. The sample consisted of peripheral blood. The TCR was taken from a man aged 55-75 years with acute or convalescent COVID-19.

CDR3 coding DNA: TGTGCCAGCTCACCGGGCGGGTACAATGAGCAGTTCTTC. This translates into CASSPGGYNEQFF. This chain joins TRBV18 and TRBJ2-1; a possible D gene is TRBD2 (5 bases). Germline V CDR1 and CDR2: KGHSH, LQKENI. V shed 3 bases and J shed 4 bases, with 7 bases lying between them. The CDR3 is 13 amino acids.